This T cell receptor beta chain was observed in a study of quantifying T cell responses using KT2 cells. Study summary: RNA was reverse transcribed with TCR alpha and beta constant-region primers.

Unfractionated PBMC were spiked with known numbers of KT2 clone cells. Each cDNA got a UMI-containing oligo ligated at its 3' end. The first PCR ran around 4 cycles with an equimolar RC1.1 and RC1.2 beta primer mix. TCRdb used MiXCR to reprocess the UMI-ligation and nested PCR reads, holding one entry per CDR3 protein. The sample consists of 25,000 to 35,000 distinct CDR3 sequences, around a tenth of them appearing once. V gave up 3 bases and J gave up 2 bases, with 16 bases separating them. CDR3 length equals 17 residues. In germline, CDR1 is LGHNA, CDR2 YNFKEQ. The sample was PBMCs spiked with cells of the T cell clone KT2. The V and J genes are TRBV4-2 and TRBJ1-4; D is ambiguous. The TCR sequence derives from a human donor. CDR3 residues: CASSQPGPGLTNEKLFF. In DNA, the CDR3 is TGTGCCAGCAGCCAGCCGGGCCCCGGACTCACTAATGAAAAACTGTTTTTT.